These 23 T cell receptor beta chains share one sample of origin, sequenced in a study of blood T cell repertoires in COVID-19. Assay used: immunoSEQ multiplex PCR; TCRdb lists only in-frame clones, some missing. The sample gives roughly 120,000 clones, less than 80% of which show up once; about 2.7% is in the top ten. The sequencing sample was made of peripheral blood. Source of these receptors: a man between 50 and 59 years old with acute or convalescent COVID-19.

The chain has TRBV19 and TRBJ2-1; 8 nucleotides align to TRBD2. V trimming: 7 bases; J trimming: 6 bases; junction bases outside the gene matches: 2. The CDR3 extends over 12 amino acids. Germline-derived CDR1 and CDR2 are LNHDA and SQIVND (reference sequence). CDR3 amino acids: CASMSGGNEQFF. CDR3 nucleotides: TGTGCCAGTATGAGCGGGGGCAATGAGCAGTTCTTC. Full variable domain (remainder filled in from reference TRBV19 and TRBJ2-1): DGGITQSPKYLFRKEGQNVTLSCEQNLNHDAMYWYRQDPGQGLRLIYYSQIVNDFQKGDIAEGYSVSREKKESFPLTVTSAQKNPTAFYLCASMSGGNEQFFGPGTRLTVL.

This sequence joins TRBV6-2 or TRBV6-3 and TRBJ1-1; D is undetermined. V lost 6 bases to trimming and J lost 1 base, with 18 bases between them. CDR3 length: 16 amino acids. Per germline, CDR1 MNHEY and CDR2 SVGEGT. The chain's CDR3 is CASSYPAQHPNTEAFF. The CDR3 DNA is TGTGCCAGCAGCTATCCGGCACAGCACCCGAACACTGAAGCTTTCTTT.

The genes are TRBV28 and TRBJ1-2; D remains ambiguous. Trimming removed 2 bases from V and 4 bases from J, with 14 bases in between. CDR3 length: 15 residues. The germline CDR1 and CDR2 sequences are MDHEN and SYDVKM. The DNA of the CDR3 is TGTGCCAGCAGTTTAATCTCTGGGAGCGCCTATGGCTACACCTTC. The encoded protein is CASSLISGSAYGYTF.

The rearrangement joins TRBV5-1 to TRBJ1-3; 9 nucleotides line up with TRBD1. V shed 3 bases, J shed 8 bases, and the junction held 6 bases outside the gene matches. Germline V gene data show CDR1 as SGHRS and CDR2 as YFSETQ. The CDR3 totals 14 residues. The CDR3 here is CASSSTGGSDTIYF. The CDR3 DNA follows: TGCGCCAGCAGCTCTACAGGGGGCAGCGACACCATATATTTT.

This clone was counted a few times. The gene calls are TRBV25-1 and TRBJ2-3, with TRBD2 identical over 7 bases. CDR3 size: 17 residues. The V and J ends lost 4 bases and 4 bases, in that order; junction bases with no gene match: 14. Germline V gives CDR1 MGHDK, CDR2 SYGVNS. In nucleotides, the CDR3 is TGTGCCAGCAGTGTTAAAGACGGCGGGAGTACCGCAGATACGCAGTATTTT. Encoded protein: CASSVKDGGSTADTQYF.

This clone showed up just once. The chain recombines TRBV7-8 with TRBJ1-2, with a tentative D call TRBD1 (5 bases). The germline V and J ends were trimmed by 1 base and 4 bases, with 13 bases remaining between them. This CDR3 has 15 amino acids. Germline V gene sequence: CDR1 SGHVS, CDR2 FQNEAQ. DNA of the CDR3: TGTGCCAGCAGCTTAGACGGGGGAGGGAGCTATGGCTACACCTTC. Protein sequence: CASSLDGGGSYGYTF.

The rearrangement links TRBV9 to TRBJ2-1; maybe TRBD2 (6 bases). CDR1 is SGDLS, CDR2 YYNGEE, per germline. The CDR3 runs to 13 residues. Trimming stripped 1 base from V and 6 bases from J, with 8 bases between. CDR3 in amino acids: CASSVMGGNEQFF. For the CDR3, the DNA is TGTGCCAGCAGCGTAATGGGGGGCAATGAGCAGTTCTTC.

V and J are TRBV24-1 and TRBJ2-1; 9 bases are a match to TRBD2. Germline CDR1 and CDR2: KGHDR and SFDVKD. The CDR3 extends over 16 amino acids. The ends lost 3 bases at V and 3 bases at J; junction bases unmatched: 5. CDR3 residues: CATSDKTSGNYNEQFF. In DNA, the CDR3 is TGTGCCACCAGTGATAAGACTAGCGGAAACTACAATGAGCAGTTCTTC.

The chain has TRBV5-4 and TRBJ2-3, with D unclear. V dropped 0 bases and J dropped 2 bases, with 4 bases sitting between them. The CDR3 runs 13 residues. Germline CDR1 and CDR2: SGHNT and YYREEE (reference sequence). The CDR3, as DNA: TGTGCCAGCAGCTTGGATTACACAGATACGCAGTATTTT. Its protein product is CASSLDYTDTQYF.

J is TRBJ1-3 and V is TRBV4-1; the D gene is possibly TRBD1 (6 bases). Trimming cost V 7 bases and J 7 bases, with 8 bases left between them. Germline assignment: CDR1 MGHRA and CDR2 YSYEKL. This CDR3 is 11 amino acids long. DNA for the CDR3: TGCGCCAGCATGAGGGGGAACACCATATATTTT. Encoded protein: CASMRGNTIYF.

This sequence joins TRBV7-9 and TRBJ2-6, with a weak D call TRBD1 (7 bases). The V end was cut by 5 bases, the J end by 4 bases, with 24 bases between. CDR1 and CDR2 from the germline V gene are SEHNR and FQNEAQ (reference sequence). The length of the CDR3 is 19 residues. DNA of the CDR3: TGTGCCAGCAGCGGGAGGAGGGACAGCCTCCAGTCCGGGGCCAACGTCCTGACTTTC. It yields the protein CASSGRRDSLQSGANVLTF.

Here the CDR3 reads CASSDGQGATAFF. In DNA, the CDR3 is TGTGCCAGCAGTGACGGACAGGGGGCAACGGCTTTCTTT. The J gene is TRBJ1-1, the V gene TRBV12-3 or TRBV12-4; 11 bases fit TRBD1. The CDR3 runs 13 residues. The trim removed 5 bases at V and 11 bases at J, leaving 7 bases unmatched.

The chain joins TRBV30 to TRBJ2-3; TRBD1 matches at 7 bases. The CDR3 sequence is 14 residues long. Germline V gene data show CDR1 as GTSNPN and CDR2 as SVGIG (reference sequence). The ends lost 5 bases at V and 4 bases at J; junction bases unmatched: 9. CDR3 sequence reads: CAWSYGTAADTQYF. In nucleotides, the CDR3 is TGTGCCTGGTCGTACGGGACAGCGGCAGATACGCAGTATTTT.

V and J are TRBV6-5 and TRBJ2-1; D may be TRBD2 (5 bases). CDR1 is MNHEY, CDR2 SVGAGI, per germline. V was trimmed by 0 bases and J by 0 bases, leaving 9 bases between them. The CDR3 is 16 residues long. DNA of the CDR3: TGTGCCAGCAGTTACTCCTCGGGAAGCTCCTACAATGAGCAGTTCTTC. Protein sequence: CASSYSSGSSYNEQFF.

The chain combines TRBV6-5 with TRBJ2-1; 9 bases agree with TRBD2. Germline values: CDR1 MNHEY, CDR2 SVGAGI. This CDR3 region has 15 residues. V gave up 5 bases and J gave up 6 bases; unmatched junction bases: 8. Here the CDR3 reads CASSLGGSGSNEQFF. The CDR3 region has the DNA TGTGCCAGCAGTCTAGGGGGTAGCGGGAGCAATGAGCAGTTCTTC.

The V call is TRBV6-6, the J call TRBJ2-5; the D gene is possibly TRBD1 (5 bases). CDR3 length: 14 amino acids. CDR1 MNHNY and CDR2 SVGAGI come from the germline V gene (reference sequence). Trimming pared 2 bases from V and 1 base from J, leaving 8 bases between. The CDR3 region has the DNA TGTGCCAGCAGTTACCGTACAGGCCAAGAGACCCAGTACTTC. Protein sequence: CASSYRTGQETQYF.

This chain uses TRBV5-1 with TRBJ2-1, with 10 bases that match TRBD2. The CDR3 is made up of 15 amino acids. Germline trimming cut 3 bases from V and 6 bases from J; bases unmatched to any gene: 6. Germline loops: CDR1 SGHRS, CDR2 YFSETQ. The CDR3 DNA is TGCGCCAGCAGCTCCGTTAGCGGGGGGATCAATGAGCAGTTCTTC. Its translation is CASSSVSGGINEQFF. The full variable domain, in which reference TRBV5-1 and TRBJ2-1 provide the parts outside the CDR3, is KAGVTQTPRYLIKTRGQQVTLSCSPISGHRSVSWYQQTPGQGLQFLFEYFSETQRNKGNFPGRFSGRQFSNSRSEMNVSTLELGDSALYLCASSSVSGGINEQFFGPGTRLTVL.

This chain links TRBV7-9 with TRBJ1-3; TRBD1 is a possible D gene (6 bases). The CDR3 has 14 residues. The V gene lost 5 bases and the J gene lost 8 bases, with 16 bases spanning the gap. Germline CDR1 and CDR2: SEHNR and FQNEAQ (reference sequence). CDR3 residues: CASSPSGGRDTIYF. The CDR3 DNA follows: TGTGCCAGCAGCCCGAGCGGGGGGCGGGACACCATATATTTT.

This clone was recorded a few times. The V and J genes are TRBV15 and TRBJ1-1; no definite D call. The CDR3 is 13 amino acids. Trimming shortened V by 3 bases and J by 6 bases, and 11 bases separated the two germline ends. Germline CDR1 LNHNV, CDR2 YYDKDF (reference sequence). The DNA of the CDR3 is TGTGCCACCAGCAGTCGGCGAGGGTCTGAAGCTTTCTTT. Translation gives CATSSRRGSEAFF.

The CDR3 here is CASSWASEATYEQYF. Here the CDR3 DNA reads TGTGCCAGCAGCTGGGCATCAGAAGCCACCTACGAGCAGTACTTC. The chain carries TRBV28 and TRBJ2-7; D unclear. The germline CDR1 and CDR2 sequences are MDHEN and SYDVKM. V lost 6 bases, J lost 2 bases, and 17 bases lay in between. This CDR3 has 15 amino acids.

The rearrangement uses TRBV7-9 and TRBJ1-2, with TRBD1 as a possible D gene (6 bases). Trimming took off 6 bases at V and 3 bases at J, with 11 bases between the two ends. CDR1 is SEHNR, CDR2 FQNEAQ, per germline (reference sequence). This CDR3 region has 13 residues. CDR3: CASSQGKDYGYTF. The CDR3 DNA follows: TGTGCCAGCAGTCAGGGGAAGGACTATGGCTACACCTTC. The complete variable domain, with remaining parts taken from reference TRBV7-9 and TRBJ1-2, reads DTGVSQNPRHKITKRGQNVTFRCDPISEHNRLYWYRQTLGQGPEFLTYFQNEAQLEKSRLLSDRFSAERPKGSFSTLEIQRTEQGDSAMYLCASSQGKDYGYTFGSGTRLTVV.

The J gene is TRBJ1-2, the V gene TRBV28; TRBD1 is a possible D gene (5 bases). This CDR3 is built from 15 residues. Germline V lookup: CDR1 MDHEN, CDR2 SYDVKM. Trimming left V 5 bases short and J 1 base short, with 14 bases between. The CDR3 sequence is CASSLPRDFNYGYTF. The CDR3 nucleotides are TGTGCCAGCAGTCTCCCAAGGGACTTTAACTATGGCTACACCTTC.

The chain is built from TRBV6-6 and TRBJ1-6; D perhaps matches TRBD1 (5 bases). V dropped 8 bases and J dropped 0 bases, with 11 bases sitting between them. In germline, CDR1 is MNHNY, CDR2 SVGAGI (reference sequence). This CDR3 region has 15 residues. CDR3 residues: CASVYGGSYNSPLHF. CDR3 sequence (DNA): TGTGCCAGCGTATACGGGGGCTCCTATAATTCACCCCTCCACTTT.